The rows below give T cell receptor beta chains drawn from one sample of a study of blood T cell repertoires in COVID-19. TCRdb's table, derived via immunoSEQ multiplex PCR, lists solely in-frame clones and lacks some. The sample lists 75,000 to 95,000 clones; roughly 90% were seen once. The specimen sequenced was peripheral blood. These TCRs come from a man aged 50 or older with active COVID-19. Each CDR3 is given with its conserved first and last residue. A D gene is named only where the DNA matches it firmly.

j_gene | v_gene | d_gene | len | CDR3aa
TRBJ1-2 | TRBV7-9 | NA | 14 | CASSLDTGIHGYTF
TRBJ1-2 | TRBV7-9 | NA | 13 | CASSPNGGYGYTF
TRBJ2-1 | TRBV6-1 | NA | 15 | CASSESWGSGLEQFF
TRBJ2-4 | TRBV9 | NA | 13 | CASSPAGRNIQYF
TRBJ2-7 | TRBV4-1 | TRBD1 | 16 | CASSQYPGGTYYEQYF
TRBJ2-1 | TRBV9 | TRBD2 | 18 | CASSVGEPGLAAYNEQFF
TRBJ2-7 | TRBV6-2/TRBV6-3 | TRBD1 | 13 | CASSPPDRDEQYF
TRBJ2-5 | TRBV3-1/TRBV3-2 | NA | 15 | CASSQAGSGLGAQYF
TRBJ2-1 | TRBV5-4 | NA | 14 | CASSVGTSYNEQFF
TRBJ2-5 | TRBV6-5 | TRBD1 | 15 | CASDPKGQGQETQYF
TRBJ2-7 | TRBV5-5 | NA | 14 | CASSLRHGSYEQYF
TRBJ2-7 | TRBV5-1 | NA | 13 | CASSSDSGYEQYF
TRBJ2-7 | TRBV2 | TRBD1 | 15 | CASRQDRSMAYEQYF
TRBJ1-1 | TRBV27 | NA | 15 | CASSYYQGMNTEAFF
TRBJ2-7 | TRBV4-1 | TRBD2 | 15 | CASSSWEGQSYEQYF
TRBJ1-2 | TRBV11-3 | NA | 13 | CASSSGRGYGYTF
TRBJ2-7 | TRBV3-1/TRBV3-2 | NA | 14 | CASSQGTATYEQYF
TRBJ2-5 | TRBV5-1 | TRBD1 | 13 | CASSLQGAETQYF
TRBJ1-1 | TRBV16 | NA | 14 | CASSQSLRGTEAFF
TRBJ1-2 | TRBV27 | NA | 15 | CASSLGTSGAYGYTF
TRBJ2-5 | TRBV7-9 | TRBD1 | 14 | CASSDRGQAETQYF
TRBJ1-4 | TRBV19 | NA | 14 | CASSPLATNEKLFF
TRBJ2-1 | TRBV24-1 | NA | 17 | CATSPWAGPSSYNEQFF
TRBJ1-1 | TRBV3-1/TRBV3-2 | NA | 14 | CASSPPTGGTEAFF
TRBJ2-4 | TRBV7-3 | TRBD2 | 16 | CASSPTGREGWNIQYF
TRBJ2-4 | TRBV11-2 | TRBD2 | 18 | CASSLGTSAELAKNIQYF
TRBJ2-7 | TRBV13 | TRBD2 | 15 | CASSLEGGRTYEQYF
TRBJ2-7 | TRBV6-5 | NA | 13 | CASSYERNSEQYF
TRBJ1-2 | TRBV18 | NA | 13 | CASSPTGTYGYTF
TRBJ2-3 | TRBV28 | TRBD2 | 20 | CASSSSRLMGGGASPDTQYF
TRBJ2-3 | TRBV9 | NA | 21 | CASSVESAGGPSGRITDTQYF
TRBJ2-4 | TRBV9 | NA | 15 | CASSVPYGAKNIQYF
TRBJ1-2 | TRBV10-2 | NA | 17 | CASSDPRRGTANYGYTF
TRBJ2-3 | TRBV3-1/TRBV3-2 | TRBD2 | 16 | CASSQDGSGVTDTQYF
TRBJ1-6 | TRBV6-6 | NA | 15 | CASRPEGDRNSPLHF
TRBJ2-3 | TRBV27 | NA | 15 | CASSLRLASTDTQYF
TRBJ2-3 | TRBV7-3 | TRBD2 | 16 | CASSSGLAGGADTQYF
TRBJ1-6 | TRBV4-3 | NA | 16 | CASSQEQVRGGSPLHF
TRBJ1-4 | TRBV28 | NA | 15 | CASSPPHPNNEKLFF
TRBJ2-7 | TRBV4-1 | TRBD1 | 15 | CASSRIWDRAYEQYF
TRBJ1-5 | TRBV7-2 | NA | 12 | CASSLVGGPQHF
TRBJ1-3 | TRBV27 | TRBD1 | 16 | CASSRYPGGGGNTIYF
TRBJ2-6 | TRBV6-5 | NA | 15 | CASRGLRSGANVLTF
TRBJ2-1 | TRBV7-3 | TRBD2 | 22 | CANGSGTSKSAASGGARYEQFF
TRBJ1-5 | TRBV6-2/TRBV6-3 | NA | 14 | CASSYSIGAQPQHF
TRBJ2-7 | TRBV4-1 | TRBD1 | 18 | CASSQALRTGVLSHEQYF
TRBJ2-1 | TRBV19 | TRBD2 | 13 | CASSMGLAGEQFF
TRBJ2-1 | TRBV19 | TRBD1 | 15 | CASSARQGLYNEQFF
TRBJ1-1 | TRBV28 | TRBD1 | 14 | CASSSGGQNTEAFF
TRBJ2-5 | TRBV3-1/TRBV3-2 | NA | 14 | CASSPNPRGETQYF
TRBJ2-7 | TRBV7-9 | NA | 14 | CASSSQGGSYEQYF
TRBJ2-3 | TRBV24-1 | TRBD2 | 16 | CATSEGPGLGTDTQYF
TRBJ1-1 | TRBV25-1 | NA | 13 | CASKGHQNTEAFF
TRBJ1-1 | TRBV7-9 | NA | 16 | CASSLARQEASTEAFF
TRBJ2-3 | TRBV20-1 | NA | 11 | CTAPVADTQYF
TRBJ2-1 | TRBV10-2 | NA | 13 | CASGRTSYNEQFF
TRBJ1-2 | TRBV25-1 | NA | 13 | CASSDQGAYGYTF
TRBJ1-6 | TRBV7-2 | NA | 15 | CASNDRGGANSPLHF
TRBJ2-1 | TRBV6-6 | TRBD1 | 16 | CASSQTPGQGSNEQFF
TRBJ1-2 | TRBV2 | TRBD1 | 15 | CASRAGQGLNYGYTF